The clone carrying this TCR beta chain came up many times. What it recognizes is unknown. The length of the CDR3 is 15 residues. Looked up from germline, CDR1 is LGHDT and CDR2 is YNNKEL (reference sequence). V gave up 3 bases and J gave up 1 base; unmatched junction bases: 2. The sample comes from a study of T cells in Graves' hyperthyroidism and ophthalmopathy. The investigators amplified TCR beta CDR3 regions from RNA transcripts. The HTBI primer set served for first-round RT-PCR of the TCR CDR3. One entry per CDR3 protein, called by TCRdb with MiXCR from the multiplex PCR reads. The sample consists of about 640,000 distinct CDR3 sequences, around 20% of them appearing once. Study-wide findings and caveats: Most thyroid clonotypes expanded above 0.001 appeared in blood too.

Any patient presenting with uncontrolled infection, other autoimmune disease, pregnancy or lactation was left out. The TCR sequence derives from a man aged 25 to 40 with Graves' ophthalmopathy. J is TRBJ1-5 and V is TRBV3-1; 8 bases map to TRBD1. The sequenced material came from blood. The CDR3 region has the DNA TGTGCCAGCAGCCAGGACAGGGCCAGCAATCAGCCCCAGCATTTT. Its protein product is CASSQDRASNQPQHF.